The text below deals with one TCR beta chain. What it binds is not known. One end of the junction is discordant with germline, which a read error may explain. Germline V lookup: CDR1 SGHRS, CDR2 YFSETQ. The CDR3 extends over 13 amino acids. This record belongs to a study of beta chain features in type 1 diabetes. General study points: PCR might show a preference for shorter templates, equally across patients and controls. Highly expressing activated T cells could be over-counted with a cDNA template.

Of the isolated RNA, all was reverse transcribed, and so the sequenced material was expressed TCRB transcripts. The method was immunoSEQ multiplex PCR; TCRdb's version includes in-frame clones alone and lacks a portion of them. The sample has fewer than 250,000 clones, 13% to 15% seen once; the top ten hold about 0.03%. The J gene is TRBJ1-1, the V gene TRBV5-1; no reliable D call. Source material: naive CD4+ T cells from blood. The TCR was taken from a woman between 40 and 50 years old in good health. CDR3 sequence: CATSGGMNTEAFF. The CDR3, as DNA: TGCGCCACCAGCGGAGGCATGAACACTGAAGCTTTCTTT.